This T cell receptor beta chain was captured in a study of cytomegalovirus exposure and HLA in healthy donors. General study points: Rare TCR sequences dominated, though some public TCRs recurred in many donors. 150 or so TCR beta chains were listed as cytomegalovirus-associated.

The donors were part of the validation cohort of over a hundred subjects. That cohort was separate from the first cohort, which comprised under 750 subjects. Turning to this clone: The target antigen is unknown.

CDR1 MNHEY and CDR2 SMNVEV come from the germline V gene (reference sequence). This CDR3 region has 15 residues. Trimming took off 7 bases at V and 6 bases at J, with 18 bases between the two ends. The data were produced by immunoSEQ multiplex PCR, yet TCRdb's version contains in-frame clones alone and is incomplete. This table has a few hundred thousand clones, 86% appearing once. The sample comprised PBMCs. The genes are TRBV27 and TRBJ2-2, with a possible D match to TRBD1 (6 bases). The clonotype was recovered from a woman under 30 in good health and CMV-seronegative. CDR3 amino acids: CASKGRDTISGELFF. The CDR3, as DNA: TGTGCCAGCAAGGGAAGGGACACAATTTCCGGGGAGCTGTTTTTT.